The present T cell receptor beta chain was sequenced within a study of blood T cell repertoires in COVID-19. Overall study: Whether acute or convalescent, the COVID-19 samples came from the United States, Italy and Spain.

Trimming took 3 bases from V and 0 from J, leaving 9 bases between them. Germline V gene sequence: CDR1 LNHDA, CDR2 SQIVND (reference sequence). The CDR3 spans 14 residues. Assay used: immunoSEQ multiplex PCR; TCRdb lists only in-frame clones, some missing. Found here are about 440,000 clones, 85% to 90% of them singletons; the top ten hold 4.3%. The chain links TRBV19 to TRBJ2-7, with D unclear. The sequenced sample was peripheral blood. The TCR sequence derives from a woman aged 25 to 45 with acute or convalescent COVID-19. The CDR3 sequence is CASSISRNSYEQYF. CDR3 coding DNA: TGTGCCAGTAGTATTTCGCGGAACTCCTACGAGCAGTACTTC.